The 25 T cell receptor beta chains given below trace back to one sample, sequenced in a study of blood T cell repertoires in COVID-19. Repertoires were generated with immunoSEQ multiplex PCR, while TCRdb's copy carries only in-frame clones and drops some. The sample comprises 120,000 to 150,000 clones, about 87% of which are singletons, and approximately 4% rests with the top ten. Sequencing was carried out using PBMCs or T cells enriched from blood (not recorded which). These receptors were taken from a man between 45 and 60 years old in a cohort exposed to, infected with or recovered from COVID-19 (not recorded which).

This chain joins TRBV10-3 and TRBJ2-1; possible D gene TRBD1, 8 bases. V lost 8 bases, J lost 8 bases, and 16 bases lay in between. CDR3 length: 13 residues. Germline V gene data show CDR1 as ENHRY and CDR2 as SYGVKD. The CDR3 protein is CAIGGGQVYEQFF. In DNA, the CDR3 is TGTGCCATCGGGGGGGGACAGGTCTATGAGCAGTTCTTC.

The sample holds a few counts of this clone. V is TRBV18 and J is TRBJ2-5; TRBD1 matches 11 bases. The germline gives CDR1 KGHSH, CDR2 LQKENI. The CDR3 covers 17 residues. The junction had 13 bases not matched to a gene; V was cut back by 3 bases and J by 7 bases. The CDR3 sequence: CASSPTFGTGGLGTQYF. The CDR3 region has the DNA TGTGCCAGCTCACCCACTTTTGGGACAGGGGGACTTGGGACCCAGTACTTC.

The V and J genes are TRBV7-3 and TRBJ2-3, with 12 bases aligning to TRBD2. This CDR3 region has 15 residues. Looked up from germline, CDR1 is SGHTA and CDR2 is FQGTGA. J gave up 6 bases and V 5 bases, and 6 bases lay outside the gene matches. The CDR3 protein is CASSLTSGRFDTQYF. CDR3 nucleotides: TGTGCCAGCAGCCTGACTAGCGGGAGATTTGATACGCAGTATTTT.

The V gene is TRBV7-7, the J gene TRBJ2-1, with 13 bases that match TRBD2. V lost 5 bases, J lost 3 bases, and 7 bases stayed unmatched. Germline CDR1 reads SSHAT; CDR2 reads FNYEAQ (reference sequence). The CDR3 sequence is 17 residues long. The CDR3 region has the DNA TGTGCCAGCAGCCCAATACGGACTAGCGGGGGCTACAATGAGCAGTTCTTC. This encodes CASSPIRTSGGYNEQFF.

The chain recombines TRBV6-5 with TRBJ2-1; 7 bases map to TRBD2. J was trimmed by 10 bases and V by 6 bases; bases with no gene match: 12. From germline, CDR1 is MNHEY and CDR2 SVGAGI. The CDR3 is made up of 14 amino acids. DNA of the CDR3: TGTGCCAGCAGGGGTATAGCGGGTCGTGGGGAGCAGTTCTTC. Translation: CASRGIAGRGEQFF.

In its sample, this clone was seen once. CDR3 in DNA: TGTGCCAGCCGACGTACCAGGGGGACTAATGAAAAACTGTTTTTT. Protein: CASRRTRGTNEKLFF. V gene TRBV19 combines with J gene TRBJ1-4; 7 bases match TRBD1. This CDR3 is built from 15 residues. The V gene end was trimmed by 9 bases and the J gene end by 2 bases; junction bases not matched to a gene: 9. CDR1 and CDR2 (germline): LNHDA, SQIVND (reference sequence).

This clone was detected a few times. In DNA, the CDR3 is TGTGCCAGCAGCGCACAGGCTCTAATGAACACTGAAGCTTTCTTT. This translates into CASSAQALMNTEAFF. The chain is built from TRBV6-5 and TRBJ1-1, with a possible D match to TRBD1 (5 bases). The V end lost 6 bases, the J end lost 0 bases, and 14 bases lay between the germline ends. The CDR3 covers 15 residues. The germline CDR1 and CDR2 sequences are MNHEY and SVGAGI.

The chain recombines TRBV19 with TRBJ2-1; the D gene is possibly TRBD2 (6 bases). The CDR3 has 14 amino acids. From germline, CDR1 is LNHDA and CDR2 SQIVND (reference sequence). V lost 1 base and J 2 bases, leaving 6 bases between the germline ends. CDR3 protein: CASSIGEAYNEQFF. As DNA, the CDR3 is TGTGCCAGTAGTATAGGGGAGGCCTACAATGAGCAGTTCTTC.

This chain connects TRBV3-1 (or the pseudogene TRBV3-2) to TRBJ2-7; the match to TRBD1 covers 9 bases. Germline trimming cut 3 bases from V and 7 bases from J; bases unmatched to any gene: 10. The CDR3 consists of 15 residues. The V gene's germline CDR1 is LGHDT and CDR2 YNNKEL (reference sequence). CDR3: CASSHTTGGSGEQYF. CDR3 sequence (DNA): TGTGCCAGCAGCCATACTACAGGGGGCTCGGGTGAGCAGTACTTC.

The sample holds one count of this clone. The chain carries TRBV5-1 and TRBJ2-2, with 10 bases matching TRBD2. The ends lost 4 bases at V and 3 bases at J; junction bases unmatched: 3. Germline CDR1 reads SGHRS; CDR2 reads YFSETQ. CDR3 length: 15 residues. The CDR3 loop reads CASSSSGRHTGELFF. Here the CDR3 DNA reads TGCGCCAGCAGCAGTAGCGGGAGGCACACCGGGGAGCTGTTTTTT.

The rearrangement uses TRBV27 and TRBJ2-3, with TRBD2 matching 11 bases. Per the germline V gene, CDR1 is MNHEY and CDR2 is SMNVEV (reference sequence). Trimming cost V 7 bases and J 5 bases; bases outside gene matches: 8. The CDR3 extends over 15 amino acids. The CDR3 reads CASTVAGGLKDTQYF. In DNA, the CDR3 is TGTGCCAGCACCGTAGCGGGGGGGCTCAAAGATACGCAGTATTTT.

This chain joins TRBV6-1 and TRBJ2-5; 7 bases agree with TRBD1. V lost 3 bases, J lost 3 bases, and 1 base stayed unmatched. This CDR3 comprises 13 residues. Germline V gene lookup returns CDR1 MNHNS and CDR2 SASEGT. As DNA, the CDR3 is TGTGCCAGCAGTGACGACAGGGAAGAGACCCAGTACTTC. It specifies CASSDDREETQYF.

The chain uses TRBV19 and TRBJ2-1, with TRBD2 matching 8 bases. CDR3 length: 15 amino acids. CDR1 and CDR2 (germline): LNHDA, SQIVND (reference sequence). J lost 0 bases, V lost 4 bases, and 2 bases had no gene match. The CDR3 DNA reads as TGTGCCAGTAGTACAAGCGGGAGCTCCTACAATGAGCAGTTCTTC. Its translation: CASSTSGSSYNEQFF.

The chain recombines TRBV24-1 with TRBJ2-7; 7 bases are a match to TRBD1. Trimming cost V 12 bases and J 3 bases; bases outside gene matches: 4. The CDR3 spans 11 residues. In germline, CDR1 is KGHDR, CDR2 SFDVKD. CDR3 sequence (DNA): TGTGCCGTACAGGGGAACTACGAGCAGTACTTC. Its translation is CAVQGNYEQYF.

The rearrangement joins TRBV10-3 to TRBJ1-5; D is unresolved. Germline CDR1 reads ENHRY; CDR2 reads SYGVKD. The ends were cut back, 9 bases at V and 2 bases at J, with 17 bases in the middle. The CDR3 is 15 residues long. CDR3 DNA: TGTGCCATTACGCCAGGAAAGGAGGGCAATCAGCCCCAGCATTTT. Protein: CAITPGKEGNQPQHF.

The chain carries TRBV18 and TRBJ2-3; a weak D match, TRBD1 (6 bases). CDR1 is KGHSH, CDR2 LQKENI, per germline. Trimming took off 4 bases at V and 5 bases at J, with 10 bases between the two ends. The CDR3 totals 13 residues. CDR3 in amino acids: CASSLRGGDTQYF. The CDR3 DNA reads as TGTGCCAGCTCACTTCGAGGGGGAGATACGCAGTATTTT.

The chain links TRBV12-3 or TRBV12-4 to TRBJ1-1, with 7 bases that match TRBD1. This CDR3 has 13 amino acids. The V segment lost 6 bases and the J segment 5 bases; nucleotides outside the gene matches: 6. This CDR3 reads CASSRQGRTEAFF. The DNA for the CDR3 is TGTGCCAGCAGCCGACAGGGACGGACTGAAGCTTTCTTT.

This clone was detected only once. The rearrangement uses TRBV7-9 and TRBJ2-7, with TRBD2 matching over 9 bases. The germline V gene has CDR1 SEHNR and CDR2 FQNEAQ (reference sequence). V shed 3 bases and J 6 bases; nucleotides not matched to a gene: 6. This CDR3 is built from 14 residues. CDR3 protein: CASSLIAGVGEQYF. The DNA for the CDR3 is TGTGCCAGCAGCTTGATAGCGGGAGTAGGCGAGCAGTACTTC.

This clone was seen once. This rearrangement joins TRBV9 to TRBJ2-1; possibly TRBD2 for D (6 bases). Trimming cost V 0 bases and J 2 bases, with 9 bases left between them. CDR1 SGDLS and CDR2 YYNGEE come from the germline V gene. There are 15 residues in the CDR3. The CDR3 here is CASSVVAETYNEQFF. In nucleotides, the CDR3 is TGTGCCAGCAGCGTAGTAGCGGAAACCTACAATGAGCAGTTCTTC.

The chain joins TRBV6-1 to TRBJ1-5, with 8 bases lining up with TRBD1. V lost 4 bases, J lost 1 base, and 12 bases stayed unmatched. The CDR3 has 18 residues. Germline V gene data show CDR1 as MNHNS and CDR2 as SASEGT. The CDR3 loop reads CASSVTGEMEVSNQPQHF. The CDR3 nucleotides read TGTGCCAGCAGTGTGACAGGGGAGATGGAAGTGAGCAATCAGCCCCAGCATTTT.

The chain carries TRBV27 and TRBJ1-4; 9 positions agree with TRBD1. The CDR3 length is 18 residues. The germline V gene encodes CDR1 MNHEY and CDR2 SMNVEV (reference sequence). The trim removed 4 bases at V and 6 bases at J, leaving 15 bases unmatched. The CDR3 nucleotides read TGTGCCAGCAGTTCCACAGGGGGCCGGCCCGGGGAGGATGAAAAACTGTTTTTT. Translated: CASSSTGGRPGEDEKLFF.

The chain carries TRBV19 and TRBJ2-3; TRBD2 matches 13 bases. Germline V gene lookup returns CDR1 LNHDA and CDR2 SQIVND (reference sequence). CDR3 length: 16 amino acids. The junction had 3 bases not matched to a gene; V was cut back by 5 bases and J by 1 base. In DNA, the CDR3 is TGTGCCAGTAGTCGGACTAGCGGGAGCGGCACAGATACGCAGTATTTT. Translation gives CASSRTSGSGTDTQYF. Based on the CDR3 plus reference TRBV19 and TRBJ2-3, the full variable domain is DGGITQSPKYLFRKEGQNVTLSCEQNLNHDAMYWYRQDPGQGLRLIYYSQIVNDFQKGDIAEGYSVSREKKESFPLTVTSAQKNPTAFYLCASSRTSGSGTDTQYFGPGTRLTVL.

The V call is TRBV7-8, the J call TRBJ2-3, with 9 bases that match TRBD1. V lost 5 bases and J lost 5; bases outside the gene matches: 8. This CDR3 region has 15 residues. The germline V gene has CDR1 SGHVS and CDR2 FQNEAQ. The CDR3, as DNA: TGTGCCAGCAGCGGCCGGGACAGGGTCGTAGATACGCAGTATTTT. Its protein is CASSGRDRVVDTQYF.

The chain has TRBV27 and TRBJ1-2, with 7 bases lining up with TRBD1. Germline CDR1 is MNHEY and CDR2 is SMNVEV (reference sequence). The CDR3 is 17 residues long. Trimming at V came to 5 bases and at J to 4 bases, leaving 16 bases not matched to a gene. DNA for the CDR3: TGTGCCAGCAGTGCGCAAGCCGGGACAGCGACCTTCTATGGCTACACCTTC. Protein: CASSAQAGTATFYGYTF.

The genes are TRBV4-1 and TRBJ1-1, with D perhaps TRBD1 (6 bases). Trimming stripped 4 bases from V and 4 bases from J, with 10 bases between. This CDR3 contains 13 residues. Germline CDR1 and CDR2: MGHRA and YSYEKL. CDR3 bases: TGCGCCAGCAGCCTCGGACAGAGCACTGAAGCTTTCTTT. It is translated as CASSLGQSTEAFF.